Described below is a single TCR beta chain sequence and its context. Germline CDR1 is SGDLS and CDR2 is YYNGEE. V lost 0 bases and J lost 4; bases outside the gene matches: 3. This CDR3 spans 16 amino acids. The data were obtained in a study of CD8 T cells in Susac syndrome. Negative isolation yielded CD4+ and CD8+ T cells, and FACS enriched TEMRA cells. Random hexamers served to reverse transcribe roughly 0.45 to 1 ug RNA. immunoSEQ multiplex PCR amplified TCR beta CDR3 across 54 Vbeta, 13 Jbeta. From the immunoSEQ multiplex PCR reads, TCRdb called clonotypes with MiXCR, one entry per CDR3 protein. The data contain about 120,000 distinct CDR3 sequences, less than 95% of them singletons.

This clonotype was obtained from a human donor in good health. The material sequenced was CD8+ T cells from PBMCs. The V and J genes are TRBV9 and TRBJ2-2; 10 nucleotides agree with TRBD1. CDR3 sequence: CASSVGQGARTGELFF. The CDR3, as DNA: TGTGCCAGCAGCGTAGGACAGGGGGCACGCACCGGGGAGCTGTTTTTT.